This T cell receptor beta chain originates from a study of cytotoxic CD8 clonotypes in ibrutinib-treated CLL. Looking at the study overall: With a range of 6 to 36, the median treatment time before response samples were taken was over 9 months.

Produced via immunoSEQ multiplex PCR; TCRdb's table is partial and in-frame only. The sample has approximately 120,000 clones; around 84% are singletons. Trimming removed 1 base at V and 3 bases at J, with 16 bases between. The CDR3 is made up of 16 amino acids. The germline CDR1 and CDR2 sequences are SGHVS and FNYEAQ. The rearrangement uses TRBV7-6 and TRBJ2-7; the D gene is possibly TRBD2 (7 bases). Sequencing used PBMCs, obtained after 24 months of ibrutinib treatment. This clonotype originated in a human donor with chronic lymphocytic leukemia. The CDR3 protein is CASSLGTGPGGYEQYF. The CDR3 region has the DNA TGTGCCAGCAGCTTAGGAACAGGGCCGGGGGGCTACGAGCAGTACTTC.